This T cell receptor beta chain is from a study of T cell changes during pregnancy in multiple sclerosis. Germline CDR1 reads MNHEY; CDR2 reads SMNVEV (reference sequence). V shed 5 bases and J 5 bases; nucleotides not matched to a gene: 8. The CDR3 has 15 residues. TCRdb's table, derived via immunoSEQ multiplex PCR, lists solely in-frame clones and lacks some. The data hold fewer than 65,000 clones, with about 91% observed a single time. The source is a female donor with multiple sclerosis, enrolled in a pregnancy study. The rearrangement uses TRBV27 and TRBJ2-3; the match to TRBD1 covers 9 bases. Sample: peripheral blood, taken before pregnancy. CDR3 loop: CASSPRQGEEDTQYF. The CDR3 DNA reads as TGTGCCAGCAGTCCCCGACAGGGGGAGGAAGATACGCAGTATTTT.